The subject of this entry is one TCR beta chain. Sequencing was performed with immunoSEQ multiplex PCR; in TCRdb, only in-frame clones are kept and a portion is missing. This table holds about 20,000 clones, about 90% found once. This specimen comes from a study of T cells in localized non-small cell lung cancer. The receptor comes from a male donor at least 60 years old with stage I squamous cell lung carcinoma. The sample was peripheral blood, taken before any cancer treatment.

The CDR3 coding sequence is TGTGCCAGCAGCGGATCTGGGACAGGGGGCATCGGGGAGCTGTTTTTT. The encoded protein is CASSGSGTGGIGELFF. The chain carries TRBV2 and TRBJ2-2; TRBD1 aligns across 12 bases. Germline assignment: CDR1 SNHLY and CDR2 FYNNEI. This CDR3 has 16 amino acids. With 6 bases clipped from V and 7 bases from J, the junction kept 9 bases outside the gene matches.